The clone carrying this TCR beta chain appeared a few times. Here immunoSEQ multiplex PCR was the method, and the copy in TCRdb shows in-frame clones only, minus some. The sample lists about 280,000 clones, roughly 88% occurring once. The CDR3 extends over 18 amino acids. Per germline, CDR1 GTSNPN and CDR2 SVGIG (reference sequence). Trimming took off 2 bases at V and 1 base at J, with 21 bases between the two ends. This entry belongs to a study of blood T cell repertoires in COVID-19. This clonotype originated in a woman between 25 and 40 years old who had recovered from COVID-19. Sequencing used PBMCs or T cells enriched from blood (not recorded which). This chain links TRBV30 with TRBJ1-5; D is unclear. CDR3: CAWSLYRVGPGSNQPQHF. The CDR3 coding sequence is TGTGCCTGGAGTCTGTATCGTGTAGGTCCGGGGAGCAATCAGCCCCAGCATTTT.